This is a list of T cell receptor beta chains from one sample in a study of control samples from healthy donors and cancer patients. Data came from immunoSEQ multiplex PCR; TCRdb stores just in-frame clones and leaves some out. The profile shows roughly 170,000 clones, 94% of them singletons. Sample: blood. These receptors were obtained from a woman aged 18-29 years in good health. Each CDR3 is given without its conserved first and last residue. Expanded clones get a size class; other rows say once, few or many, or leave the size out.

CDR3 protein: ASSQGGTVYNEQF; clone size: once; V gene: TRBV4-3; J gene: TRBJ2-1; CDR3 length: 13
CDR3 protein: ASSPPGQGSLGGYT; clone size: NA; V gene: TRBV27; J gene: TRBJ1-2; CDR3 length: 14
CDR3 protein: ATSRVGWGELF; clone size: NA; V gene: TRBV15; J gene: TRBJ2-2; CDR3 length: 11
CDR3 protein: ASSQTIAGGPFEQY; clone size: NA; V gene: TRBV4-2; J gene: TRBJ2-7; CDR3 length: 14
CDR3 protein: ASSQQGFMNTEAF; clone size: NA; V gene: TRBV14; J gene: TRBJ1-1; CDR3 length: 13
CDR3 protein: ASSIQAGLDNEQF; clone size: NA; V gene: TRBV19; J gene: TRBJ2-1; CDR3 length: 13
CDR3 protein: ASNPWGRRVGYT; clone size: NA; V gene: TRBV6-2/TRBV6-3; J gene: TRBJ1-2; CDR3 length: 12
CDR3 protein: ASSPRDSSYEQY; clone size: NA; V gene: TRBV11-1; J gene: TRBJ2-7; CDR3 length: 12
CDR3 protein: ATSRGGGGNSPLH; clone size: NA; V gene: TRBV15; J gene: TRBJ1-6; CDR3 length: 13
CDR3 protein: ASSYSIAGLASPLH; clone size: NA; V gene: TRBV6-6; J gene: TRBJ1-6; CDR3 length: 14
CDR3 protein: ASRPSGNTIY; clone size: few; V gene: TRBV5-5; J gene: TRBJ1-3; CDR3 length: 10
CDR3 protein: ASSFGTGRAEAF; clone size: few; V gene: TRBV5-1; J gene: TRBJ1-1; CDR3 length: 12
CDR3 protein: ASSLKWEVRNEQF; clone size: NA; V gene: TRBV28; J gene: TRBJ2-1; CDR3 length: 13
CDR3 protein: ASSLTPVVGQKQF; clone size: NA; V gene: TRBV5-4; J gene: TRBJ2-1; CDR3 length: 13
CDR3 protein: ASSQDRFEIYGYT; clone size: NA; V gene: TRBV4-3; J gene: TRBJ1-2; CDR3 length: 13
CDR3 protein: ASNAPSGGVSYNEQF; clone size: NA; V gene: TRBV19; J gene: TRBJ2-1; CDR3 length: 15
CDR3 protein: ASSLPGTGYT; clone size: NA; V gene: TRBV28; J gene: TRBJ1-2; CDR3 length: 10
CDR3 protein: ASSYSDALGEQF; clone size: NA; V gene: TRBV6-2/TRBV6-3; J gene: TRBJ2-1; CDR3 length: 12